Below, 30 T cell receptor beta chains from the same sample are listed, as sequenced in a study of post-analysis software for immune sequencing data. Study results and caveats: The study found TRBV5-6, TRBV5-1 and TRBV20-1 among 4 or 5 TRBV segments more frequent in patients than controls.

Their antigens are not known. Unique molecular identifiers were built into the TCR beta cDNA libraries. TCRdb used MiXCR to reprocess the PCR reads, holding one entry per CDR3 protein. The data contain around 260,000 distinct CDR3 sequences, 36% of them seen just once; the ten biggest clones take up around 5%. The sample comprised blood. The receptor source for this set is a girl under 18 with multiple sclerosis.

This clonotype was recorded many times. J is TRBJ2-5 and V is TRBV5-1; the match to TRBD2 covers 10 bases. V shed 1 base and J 0 bases; nucleotides not matched to a gene: 6. There are 17 residues in the CDR3. From germline, CDR1 is SGHRS and CDR2 YFSETQ. The CDR3 loop is CASSLKVAGGYQETQYF. The CDR3, as DNA: TGCGCCAGCAGCTTGAAGGTAGCGGGGGGTTACCAAGAGACCCAGTACTTC.

The rearrangement uses TRBV12-5 and TRBJ2-1; 9 bases are a match to TRBD2. J lost 6 bases, V lost 4 bases, and 7 bases had no gene match. The CDR3 is 15 residues long. Looked up from germline, CDR1 is LGHNT and CDR2 is FRNRAP. The CDR3 is CASGSSDSGGNEQFF. CDR3 nucleotides: TGTGCTAGTGGTTCGAGTGATAGCGGGGGCAATGAGCAGTTCTTC.

On this clonotype: With a much larger clone just one base away, this may be a read error. V usage is TRBV7-9 and J usage is TRBJ2-1, with D perhaps assigned TRBD1 or TRBD2 (5 bases each). CDR3 length equals 17 residues. Deletions cut 5 bases from V and 13 bases from J, with 30 bases between. The germline V gene has CDR1 SEHNR and CDR2 FQNEAQ (reference sequence). The CDR3 sequence: CASSPLRGQGNGETQFF. CDR3 DNA: TGTGCCAGCAGCCCCCTCAGAGGGCAGGGCAACGGGGAGACCCAGTTCTTC.

This clonotype was found many times. The V and J genes are TRBV14 and TRBJ2-3; 9 bases align to TRBD2. The CDR3 spans 19 residues. The germline CDR1 and CDR2 sequences are SGHDN and FVKESK. The J segment lost 2 bases and the V segment lost 0 bases, leaving 12 bases of the junction unmatched. The CDR3 sequence: CASSQEMIRRLADTDTQYF. The CDR3 DNA is TGTGCCAGCAGCCAAGAGATGATACGGAGACTAGCGGACACAGATACGCAGTATTTT.

This clonotype occurred many times. The chain recombines TRBV2 with TRBJ2-7; D is ambiguous. The CDR3 extends over 13 amino acids. Trimming shortened V by 4 bases and J by 2 bases, and 9 bases separated the two germline ends. Germline CDR1 SNHLY, CDR2 FYNNEI. The CDR3 loop is CASSVGLTYEQYF. The CDR3 nucleotides read TGTGCCAGCAGTGTCGGCCTCACCTACGAGCAGTACTTC.

The rearrangement uses TRBV20-1 and TRBJ2-3; the match to TRBD2 covers 12 bases. Per the germline V gene, CDR1 is DFQATT and CDR2 is SNEGSKA (reference sequence). V was pared by 0 bases and J by 0 bases, with 7 bases of the junction left unmatched. The length of the CDR3 is 18 residues. This CDR3 is CSARDPRLAGASTDTQYF. For the CDR3, the DNA is TGCAGTGCTAGAGACCCACGACTAGCGGGAGCCAGCACAGATACGCAGTATTTT.

The V call is TRBV5-1, the J call TRBJ2-3, with TRBD2 as a possible D gene (6 bases). Germline values: CDR1 SGHRS, CDR2 YFSETQ. The CDR3 has 13 amino acids. With 7 bases removed from V and 5 bases from J, the gap between germline ends came to 14 bases. The chain's CDR3 is CASGGSSRDTQYF. The CDR3 nucleotides are TGCGCCAGCGGGGGGAGTTCTAGAGATACGCAGTATTTT. The variable domain in full, with the rest retrieved from reference TRBV5-1 and TRBJ2-3, is KAGVTQTPRYLIKTRGQQVTLSCSPISGHRSVSWYQQTPGQGLQFLFEYFSETQRNKGNFPGRFSGRQFSNSRSEMNVSTLELGDSALYLCASGGSSRDTQYFGPGTRLTVL.

This chain connects TRBV15 to TRBJ2-3; D possibly uses TRBD1 or TRBD2 (5 bases each). The CDR3 is 21 amino acids. V was shortened by 0 bases and J by 2 bases, with 27 bases between the two germline ends. The germline CDR1 and CDR2 sequences are LNHNV and YYDKDF (reference sequence). The CDR3 nucleotides are TGTGCCACCAGCAGAGATCGGTTAGGCCCCGGGGCCCAGCTCCACACAGATACGCAGTATTTT. Translated: CATSRDRLGPGAQLHTDTQYF.

Ten or more counts support this clonotype. V and J are TRBV3-1 and TRBJ1-2, with TRBD1 identical over 9 bases. In germline, CDR1 is LGHDT, CDR2 YNNKEL (reference sequence). J gave up 7 bases and V 5 bases, and 14 bases lay outside the gene matches. The CDR3 has 16 amino acids. CDR3 in amino acids: CASSYGTGISAGGYTF. CDR3 DNA: TGTGCCAGCAGCTACGGGACAGGGATCTCCGCTGGTGGCTACACCTTC. The full variable domain, completed using reference TRBV3-1 and TRBJ1-2, is DTAVSQTPKYLVTQMGNDKSIKCEQNLGHDTMYWYKQDSKKFLKIMFSYNNKELIINETVPNRFSPKSPDKAHLNLHINSLELGDSAVYFCASSYGTGISAGGYTFGSGTRLTVV.

This clonotype was seen only a few times. The chain is built from TRBV29-1 and TRBJ2-3; no clear D gene. The CDR3 has 11 amino acids. Germline CDR1 reads SQVTM; CDR2 reads ANQGSEA. The V end lost 4 bases, the J end lost 4 bases, and 6 bases lay between the germline ends. The CDR3 bases are TGCAGCGTTGCCGCGCCAGATACGCAGTATTTT. This encodes CSVAAPDTQYF.

The chain couples TRBV20-1 to TRBJ1-2; maybe TRBD1 (6 bases). The CDR3 consists of 15 residues. The germline CDR1 and CDR2 sequences are DFQATT and SNEGSKA (reference sequence). Trimming took 2 bases from V and 7 from J, leaving 20 bases between them. This CDR3 is CSARSPGQETRGYTF. The CDR3 DNA follows: TGCAGTGCTAGATCACCGGGACAAGAAACACGTGGCTACACCTTC.

Turning to this clonotype: A much larger clone differs by one base, so this may be a read error. The rearrangement joins TRBV6-2 or TRBV6-3 to TRBJ2-1; 9 nucleotides agree with TRBD2. This CDR3 comprises 15 residues. Germline loops: CDR1 MNHEY, CDR2 SVGEGT. With V trimmed by 5 bases and J by 7 bases, 9 bases remained unmatched. The CDR3 bases are TGTGCCAGCAGTGACGGGCGGGGGGGCCTGAATGAGCAGTTCTTC. Protein: CASSDGRGGLNEQFF.

This clonotype has a handful of counts. The V call is TRBV5-1, the J call TRBJ1-1; 9 nucleotides line up with TRBD1. There are 13 residues in the CDR3. Germline trimming cut 3 bases from V and 7 bases from J; bases unmatched to any gene: 4. Germline lookup yields CDR1 SGHRS and CDR2 YFSETQ. Here the CDR3 reads CASSSPGQGEAFF. In DNA form, the CDR3 reads TGCGCCAGCAGCTCTCCGGGACAGGGTGAAGCTTTCTTT. The whole variable domain, filled in from reference TRBV5-1 and TRBJ1-1, reads KAGVTQTPRYLIKTRGQQVTLSCSPISGHRSVSWYQQTPGQGLQFLFEYFSETQRNKGNFPGRFSGRQFSNSRSEMNVSTLELGDSALYLCASSSPGQGEAFFGQGTRLTVV.

To note about this clonotype: This clone may be a read error of a much larger clone one base away. The chain couples TRBV7-6 to TRBJ1-5; TRBD1 matches at 12 bases. V was pared by 2 bases and J by 9 bases, with 17 bases of the junction left unmatched. CDR1 SGHVS and CDR2 FNYEAQ come from the germline V gene. This CDR3 comprises 19 residues. The CDR3 here is CASSLSPGQGALGHRPQHF. The CDR3 DNA reads as TGTGCCAGCAGCTTATCTCCGGGACAGGGGGCCCTAGGGCATCGGCCCCAGCATTTT.

This clonotype was observed at least ten times. The V call is TRBV6-2 or TRBV6-3, the J call TRBJ2-7, with 7 bases lining up with TRBD1. Per the germline V gene, CDR1 is MNHEY and CDR2 is SVGEGT. The trim removed 0 bases at V and 0 bases at J, leaving 5 bases unmatched. There are 16 residues in the CDR3. CDR3 nucleotide sequence: TGTGCCAGCAGTTACTCATTGGACAGGAGCTCCTACGAGCAGTACTTC. Protein: CASSYSLDRSSYEQYF.

This clonotype was seen only once. This chain links TRBV5-6 with TRBJ2-4, with TRBD1 matching over 7 bases. V dropped 4 bases and J dropped 12; count of bases not matched to a gene: 10. Per the germline V gene, CDR1 is SGHDT and CDR2 is YYEEEE. CDR3 length: 13 residues. The DNA of the CDR3 is TGTGCCAGCAGCAAAACAGGGGTGGACACTCAGTACTTC. Protein: CASSKTGVDTQYF.

J is TRBJ1-1 and V is TRBV27; D is unclear. The CDR3 is 14 residues long. Germline assignment: CDR1 MNHEY and CDR2 SMNVEV (reference sequence). V lost 3 bases and J lost 5, with 13 bases in between. The CDR3 DNA reads TGTGCCAGCAGTTTGCAAGGCGGGAGGACTGAAGCTTTCTTT. Translated: CASSLQGGRTEAFF.

This sequence joins TRBV6-6 and TRBJ2-1; 9 nucleotides line up with TRBD2. Germline CDR1 and CDR2: MNHNY and SVGAGI (reference sequence). The junction had 11 bases not matched to a gene; V was cut back by 6 bases and J by 5 bases. CDR3 size: 16 residues. CDR3 sequence (DNA): TGTGCCAGCAGCCCCAGGCGAGCGGGAGGTCACAATGAGCAGTTCTTC. It specifies CASSPRRAGGHNEQFF.

This clonotype came up many times. V is TRBV24-1 and J is TRBJ1-2; D not resolved. Per the germline V gene, CDR1 is KGHDR and CDR2 is SFDVKD. The CDR3 runs to 13 residues. Trimming took 6 bases from V and 5 from J, leaving 12 bases between them. The CDR3 nucleotides read TGTGCCACCAGTCCTTCCGGGTCTTATGGCTACACCTTC. Protein: CATSPSGSYGYTF.

Regarding this clonotype: This sequence may be a read error, since a much larger clone differs from it by one base. The CDR3 protein is CASSQVGSNYDYTF. CDR3 DNA: TGTGCCAGCAGCCAAGTCGGGAGCAACTATGACTACACCTTC. The rearrangement links TRBV3-1 to TRBJ1-2; D gene uncertain. The CDR3 is 14 residues long. Germline V gene data show CDR1 as LGHDT and CDR2 as YNNKEL (reference sequence).

This clonotype was seen repeatedly, ten times or more. The chain employs TRBV9 and TRBJ2-5; no clear D. V was trimmed by 7 bases and J by 2 bases, leaving 9 bases between them. Germline V gene sequence: CDR1 SGDLS, CDR2 YYNGEE. The CDR3 consists of 12 residues. The CDR3: CASSRSQETQYF. The CDR3 DNA reads as TGTGCCAGCTCACGTTCTCAAGAGACCCAGTACTTC. Full variable domain (missing parts from reference TRBV9 and TRBJ2-5): DSGVTQTPKHLITATGQRVTLRCSPRSGDLSVYWYQQSLDQGLQFLIQYYNGEERAKGNILERFSAQQFPDLHSELNLSSLELGDSALYFCASSRSQETQYFGPGTRLLVL.

This sequence joins TRBV5-6 and TRBJ2-7; D ambiguous. Germline CDR1 SGHDT, CDR2 YYEEEE. Trimming left V 6 bases short and J 0 bases short, with 10 bases between. There are 13 residues in the CDR3. The CDR3 region is CASNRRNSYEQYF. The CDR3 coding sequence is TGTGCCAGCAACCGGCGGAACTCCTACGAGCAGTACTTC.

As to this clonotype: This CDR3 fails to terminate in the conserved phenylalanine or tryptophan, so it likely reflects a read error. V and J are TRBV5-5 and TRBJ2-1; 7 bases align to TRBD2. V gave up 4 bases and J gave up 4 bases; unmatched junction bases: 5. The CDR3 length is 14 residues. The V gene's germline CDR1 is SGHKS and CDR2 YYEKEE (reference sequence). CDR3 residues: CASSREALYNEQFV. The CDR3 nucleotides are TGTGCCAGCAGCCGGGAGGCGCTTTACAATGAGCAGTTCGTC.

In its sample, this clonotype was seen many times. The genes are TRBV2 and TRBJ2-1, with 7 bases matching TRBD1. The junction had 8 bases not matched to a gene; V was cut back by 4 bases and J by 5 bases. This CDR3 is 15 amino acids long. CDR1 and CDR2 (germline): SNHLY, FYNNEI. This CDR3 reads CASSGLVGTDNEQFF. The CDR3 nucleotides read TGTGCCAGCAGTGGCCTCGTCGGGACAGACAATGAGCAGTTCTTC.

This clonotype was counted at least ten times. The V call is TRBV29-1, the J call TRBJ1-1; 7 nucleotides align to TRBD1. CDR1 is SQVTM and CDR2 is ANQGSEA in the germline V gene. The CDR3 is made up of 13 amino acids. V lost 3 bases and J lost 1; bases outside the gene matches: 2. The CDR3 DNA is TGCAGCGTTGACAGGGGGGGGAACACTGAAGCTTTCTTT. This sequence encodes CSVDRGGNTEAFF.

This clonotype was counted between two and nine times. The chain employs TRBV5-1 and TRBJ2-1; 9 bases match TRBD2. This CDR3 is built from 15 residues. The germline V gene encodes CDR1 SGHRS and CDR2 YFSETQ. V lost 2 bases, J lost 5 bases, and 5 bases stayed unmatched. CDR3 protein: CASSFRLADDNEQFF. CDR3 DNA: TGCGCCAGCAGCTTCCGACTAGCGGATGACAATGAGCAGTTCTTC.

This clonotype was observed a handful of times. Possible read error: a much larger clone is one base away. This chain joins TRBV6-1 and TRBJ2-5, with a possible D match to TRBD1 (6 bases). CDR1 MNHNS and CDR2 SASEGT come from the germline V gene. The CDR3 runs to 14 residues. The CDR3 bases are TGTGCCGGCAGTGCTAGACAGGCGCCGGAGACCCAGTACTTC. Protein sequence: CAGSARQAPETQYF.

Worth noting for this clonotype: The junction shows a germline mismatch at one end, possibly a read error. The gene calls are TRBV12-3 or TRBV12-4 and TRBJ1-2, with D maybe TRBD1 (5 bases). The CDR3 totals 13 residues. In DNA form, the CDR3 reads TGTGCCAGCAGTTTAGCCGGGGCGCATGGCTGCACCTTC. Residues: CASSLAGAHGCTF.

As for this clonotype: This may stem from a read error, because a much larger clone lies one nucleotide away. The J gene is TRBJ1-5, the V gene TRBV7-2; 8 bases match TRBD1. The trim removed 4 bases at V and 9 bases at J, leaving 11 bases unmatched. The CDR3 runs 15 residues. The V gene's germline CDR1 is SGHTA and CDR2 FQGNSA. CDR3 amino acids: CASSSSRDRGMPQHF. The DNA of the CDR3 is TGTGCCAGCAGCTCCTCCAGAGACAGGGGAATGCCCCAGCATTTT.

The table lists this clonotype with many counts. The DNA of the CDR3 is TGTGCCAGCAGTTTCGCTCAGGGAGGTGAAAAACTGTTTTTT. Its protein product is CASSFAQGGEKLFF. V is TRBV28 and J is TRBJ1-4, with D perhaps TRBD1 (5 bases). Germline V gene lookup returns CDR1 MDHEN and CDR2 SYDVKM. V lost 3 bases and J lost 7, with 12 bases in between. The CDR3 has 14 amino acids. The full variable domain, with the rest looked up from reference TRBV28 and TRBJ1-4, is DVKVTQSSRYLVKRTGEKVFLECVQDMDHENMFWYRQDPGLGLRLIYFSYDVKMKEKGDIPEGYSVSREKKERFSLILESASTNQTSMYLCASSFAQGGEKLFFGSGTQLSVL.